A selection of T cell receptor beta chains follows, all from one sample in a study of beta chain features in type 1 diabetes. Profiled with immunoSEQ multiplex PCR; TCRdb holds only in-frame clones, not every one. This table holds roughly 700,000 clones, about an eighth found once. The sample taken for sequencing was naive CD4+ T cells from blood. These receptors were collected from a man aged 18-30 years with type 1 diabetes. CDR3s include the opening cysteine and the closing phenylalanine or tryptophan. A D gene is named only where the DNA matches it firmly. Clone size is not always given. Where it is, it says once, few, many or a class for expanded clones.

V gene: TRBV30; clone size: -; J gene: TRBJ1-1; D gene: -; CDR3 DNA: TGTGCCTGGAGTGTACTGGACACTGAAGCTTTCTTT; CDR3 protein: CAWSVLDTEAFF
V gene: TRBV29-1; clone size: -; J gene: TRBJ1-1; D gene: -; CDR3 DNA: TGCAGCGTTGAATACGGGGGAGGAAAAGCTTTCTTT; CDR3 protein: CSVEYGGGKAFF
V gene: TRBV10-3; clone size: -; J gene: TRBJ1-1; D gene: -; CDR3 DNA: TGTGCCATCAGTGGGGGCAGGGAGGGCACTGAAGCTTTCTTT; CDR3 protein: CAISGGREGTEAFF
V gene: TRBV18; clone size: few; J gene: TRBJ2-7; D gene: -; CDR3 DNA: TGTGCCAGCTCACCAGGGACGGAATCCTACGAGCAGTACTTC; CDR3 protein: CASSPGTESYEQYF
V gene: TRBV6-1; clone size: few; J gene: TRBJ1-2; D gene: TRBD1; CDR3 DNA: TGTGCCAGCAGACCGACAGGGATCAGCTATGGCTACACCTTC; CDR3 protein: CASRPTGISYGYTF
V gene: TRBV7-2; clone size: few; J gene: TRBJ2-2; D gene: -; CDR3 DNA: TGTGCCAGCAGCTTAATGAACAAAAACACCGGGGAGCTGTTTTTT; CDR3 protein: CASSLMNKNTGELFF
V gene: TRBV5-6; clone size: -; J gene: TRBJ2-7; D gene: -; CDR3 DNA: TGTGCCAGCAGCTTGGTGCGGGCAAGAGGGACCTACGAGCAGTACTTC; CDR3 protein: CASSLVRARGTYEQYF
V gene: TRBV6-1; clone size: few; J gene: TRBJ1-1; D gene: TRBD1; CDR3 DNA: TGTGCCAGCACCCAAGAAGGACAGGGGAACACTGAAGCTTTCTTT; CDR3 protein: CASTQEGQGNTEAFF
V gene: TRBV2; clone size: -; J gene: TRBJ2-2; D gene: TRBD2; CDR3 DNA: TGTGCCAGCAGCGCTGCCGGGACTAACCTTTTCGGGGAGCTGTTTTTT; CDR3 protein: CASSAAGTNLFGELFF
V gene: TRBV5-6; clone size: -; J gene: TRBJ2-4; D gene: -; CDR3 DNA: TGTGCCAGCAGCCAAGACAGAGCCAAAAACATTCAGTACTTC; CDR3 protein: CASSQDRAKNIQYF
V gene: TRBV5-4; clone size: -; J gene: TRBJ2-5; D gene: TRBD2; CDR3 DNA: TGTGCCAGCAGCCTCGGGACTAGCGGGGGGGAGACCCAGTACTTC; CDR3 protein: CASSLGTSGGETQYF
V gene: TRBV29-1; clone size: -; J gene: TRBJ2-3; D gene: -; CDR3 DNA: TGCAGCGTTGATTCGGGCACAGATACGCAGTATTTT; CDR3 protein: CSVDSGTDTQYF
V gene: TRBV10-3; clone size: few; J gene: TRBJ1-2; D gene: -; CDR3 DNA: TGTGCCATCAGTGAGTCAGGAAAGGACGGATGGAGCTATGGCTACACCTTC; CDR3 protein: CAISESGKDGWSYGYTF
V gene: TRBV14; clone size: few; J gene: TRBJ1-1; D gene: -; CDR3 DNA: TGTGCCAGCAGCCAGTTAGGGGGACCCACTGAAGCTTTCTTT; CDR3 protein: CASSQLGGPTEAFF
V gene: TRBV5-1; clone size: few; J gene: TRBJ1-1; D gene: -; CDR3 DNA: TGCGCCAGCAGCTTAGCACCCATGAACACTGAAGCTTTCTTT; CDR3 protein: CASSLAPMNTEAFF
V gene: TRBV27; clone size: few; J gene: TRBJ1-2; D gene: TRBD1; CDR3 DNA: TGTGCCAGCAGTTTCCGACAGGGTGGTGGCTACACCTTC; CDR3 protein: CASSFRQGGGYTF
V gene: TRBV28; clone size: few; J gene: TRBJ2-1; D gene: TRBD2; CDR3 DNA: TGTGCCACTCTGAGCGGGGGGCGCAATGAGCAGTTCTTC; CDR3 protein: CATLSGGRNEQFF
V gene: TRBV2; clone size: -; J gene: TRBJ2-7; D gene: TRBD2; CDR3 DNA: TGTGCCAGCAGTTTGCCTAGCGGCTCGAGGGAGCAGTACTTC; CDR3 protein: CASSLPSGSREQYF
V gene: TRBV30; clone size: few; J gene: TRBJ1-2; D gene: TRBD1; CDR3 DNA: TGTGCCTGGCGAAGGACAGGATTTAACTATGGCTACACCTTC; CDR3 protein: CAWRRTGFNYGYTF
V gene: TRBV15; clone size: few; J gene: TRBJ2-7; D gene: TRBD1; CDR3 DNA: TGTGCCACCAGCAGAGTCGGGACAGACTACGAGCAGTACTTC; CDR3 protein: CATSRVGTDYEQYF
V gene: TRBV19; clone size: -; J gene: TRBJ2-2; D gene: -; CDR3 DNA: TGTGCCAGTAGTATATCCGGGAAAACAATGACCGGGGAGCTGTTTTTT; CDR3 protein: CASSISGKTMTGELFF
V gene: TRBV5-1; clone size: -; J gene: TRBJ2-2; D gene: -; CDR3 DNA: TGCGCCAGCAGCTTGGTACCCGGGGAGCTGTTTTTT; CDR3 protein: CASSLVPGELFF
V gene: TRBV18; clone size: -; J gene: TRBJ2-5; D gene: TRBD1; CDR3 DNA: TGTGCCAGCTCCGACAGGGATGGAGAGACCCAGTACTTC; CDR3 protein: CASSDRDGETQYF
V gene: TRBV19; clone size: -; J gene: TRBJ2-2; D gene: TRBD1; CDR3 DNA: TGTGCCAGTAGTACTCTACTGCTGGGACAGGGGACGAACACCGGGGAGCTGTTTTTT; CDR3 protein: CASSTLLLGQGTNTGELFF
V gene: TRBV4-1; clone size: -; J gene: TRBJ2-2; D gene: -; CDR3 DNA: TGCGCCAGCAGCCATGGAGGAAACACCGGGGAGCTGTTTTTT; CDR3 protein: CASSHGGNTGELFF
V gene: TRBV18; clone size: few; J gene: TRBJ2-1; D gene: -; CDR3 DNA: TGTGCCAGCTCACCCATGCCTAGTTGGGGTGAGCAGTTCTTC; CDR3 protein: CASSPMPSWGEQFF
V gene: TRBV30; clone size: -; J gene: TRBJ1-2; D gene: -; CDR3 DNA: TGTGCCTGGAGAATCCTCTATGGCTACACCTTC; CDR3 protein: CAWRILYGYTF